This TCR beta chain was identified during a study of control samples from healthy donors and cancer patients (TCRdb year 2020). Turning to this clone: Its specific antigen is unknown. No base-level quality is on record; no much larger clone is a single base apart.

To prepare the library, the immunoSEQ multiplex PCR assay was applied. Sourced from immuneACCESS, this table was stored by TCRdb with only in-frame sequences that have V and J called. A share of the clones is absent; for the studies checked, an unresolved V gene accounts for under half, and the remainder has no known explanation. This sample gives 350,000 to 450,000 clones in total; 80% to 95% of them show up just once. Approximately 6.3% of the sample goes to the ten largest clones. The receptor was derived from a middle-aged man with head and neck cancer. The material sequenced was PBMCs.

The CDR3 protein is CASSLGGSEAFF. The DNA is TGTGCCAGCAGTTTAGGGGGATCCGAGGCTTTCTTT. This chain is built from TRBV28 and TRBJ1-1, with a weak D call of TRBD1 (5 bases match). CDR1 and CDR2, per the germline V gene, are MDHEN and SYDVKM. The V and J ends are trimmed by 2 bases and 11 bases, leaving 12 bases between them. The CDR3 runs 12 residues from the cysteine to the phenylalanine. Solely the CDR3 DNA is kept, with 36 bases framed from the first base.